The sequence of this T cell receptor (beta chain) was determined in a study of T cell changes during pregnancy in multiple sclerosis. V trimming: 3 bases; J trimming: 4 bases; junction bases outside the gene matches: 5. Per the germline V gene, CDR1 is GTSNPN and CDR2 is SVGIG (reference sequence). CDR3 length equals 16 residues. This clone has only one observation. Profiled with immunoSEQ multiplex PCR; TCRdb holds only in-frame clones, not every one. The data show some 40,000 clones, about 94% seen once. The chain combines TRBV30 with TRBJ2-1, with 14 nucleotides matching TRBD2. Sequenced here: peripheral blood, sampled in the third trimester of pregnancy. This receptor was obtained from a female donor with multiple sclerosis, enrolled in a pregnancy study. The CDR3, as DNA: TGTGCCTGGAGGGAGGGACTAGCGGGAGTTTACAATGAGCAGTTCTTC. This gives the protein CAWREGLAGVYNEQFF.